The present TCR beta chain was sequenced within a study of blood T cell repertoires in COVID-19. Across the whole study: T cells, B-cell-depleted T cells, or PBMCs provided the cDNA or gDNA that served as material.

Repertoires were generated with immunoSEQ multiplex PCR, while TCRdb's copy carries only in-frame clones and drops some. The profile shows approximately 230,000 clones, 82% of them singletons. CDR3 length equals 15 residues. Germline-derived CDR1 and CDR2 are SGHVS and FNYEAQ. J gave up 6 bases and V 1 base, and 5 bases lay outside the gene matches. This clone was counted only a few times. The source of this sequence is a woman of 80 years or more with active or convalescent COVID-19. The V call is TRBV7-6, the J call TRBJ2-1, with 8 nucleotides matching TRBD2. Sample: peripheral blood. The CDR3: CASSLDGGRTNEQFF. The CDR3 bases are TGTGCCAGCAGCTTAGACGGCGGGAGGACCAATGAGCAGTTCTTC.